A selection of T cell receptor beta chains follows, all from one sample in a study of cytomegalovirus exposure and HLA in healthy donors. TCRdb's copy holds only in-frame clones and misses some; the assay was immunoSEQ multiplex PCR. This table has under 200,000 clones, around four fifths appearing once. Sequenced: PBMCs. Every receptor here comes from a woman aged 45-65 years in good health and CMV-seronegative. Both conserved end residues are part of each CDR3. The D gene is left open where the match is weak. The size of a clone is reported for some rows only, either as once, few or many, or as a class for expanded clones.

TRBJ1-3,TRBD1,NA,TRBV7-8,CASSLRQGPSGNTIYF,TGTGCCAGCAGCTTAAGACAGGGCCCCTCTGGAAACACCATATATTTT
TRBJ2-3,NA,once,TRBV11-2,CASSLGLLTDTQYF,TGTGCCAGCAGCTTGGGGCTCCTCACAGATACGCAGTATTTT
TRBJ2-5,TRBD1,NA,TRBV6-6,CASSYPPTGGKETQYF,TGTGCCAGCAGTTACCCCCCGACAGGGGGTAAAGAGACCCAGTACTTC
TRBJ2-7,NA,NA,TRBV6-1,CASSEKGGGSYEQYF,TGTGCCAGCAGTGAAAAGGGAGGGGGCTCCTACGAGCAGTACTTC
TRBJ1-2,NA,NA,TRBV28,CASREGTVLYGYTF,TGTGCCAGCAGGGAAGGGACTGTCCTTTATGGCTACACCTTC
TRBJ2-7,NA,NA,TRBV11-3,CASSSGLHYEQYF,TGTGCCAGCAGCTCAGGACTACACTACGAGCAGTACTTC
TRBJ1-5,TRBD1,NA,TRBV2,CASSEANTGQGNQPQHF,TGTGCCAGCAGTGAAGCGAACACCGGACAGGGCAATCAGCCCCAGCATTTT
TRBJ1-2,TRBD1,NA,TRBV4-1,CASSQVAAGTGKGYTF,TGCGCCAGCAGCCAAGTAGCTGCCGGGACAGGGAAAGGCTACACCTTC
TRBJ1-2,NA,NA,TRBV4-1,CASSRSFGYYGYTF,TGCGCCAGCAGCCGGAGTTTTGGGTACTATGGCTACACCTTC
TRBJ2-7,TRBD2,few,TRBV2,CASSSGLAGVEQYF,TGTGCCAGCAGTTCGGGACTAGCGGGGGTAGAGCAGTACTTC
TRBJ1-1,NA,NA,TRBV29-1,CSVDINKNTEAFF,TGCAGCGTTGACATAAACAAGAACACTGAAGCTTTCTTT
TRBJ1-2,TRBD1,few,TRBV7-2,CASSSDRVYGYTF,TGTGCCAGCAGCTCGGACAGGGTCTATGGCTACACCTTC
TRBJ1-1,NA,NA,TRBV20-1,CSARAPGAFF,TGCAGTGCAAGGGCCCCGGGGGCTTTCTTT
TRBJ1-1,NA,NA,TRBV19,CASSMGGRGSPGNTEAFF,TGTGCCAGTAGTATGGGGGGGAGGGGCTCCCCGGGCAACACTGAAGCTTTCTTT
TRBJ2-1,TRBD2,once,TRBV9,CASSVAAGGRDEQFF,TGTGCCAGCAGCGTAGCAGCGGGGGGCCGGGATGAGCAGTTCTTC
TRBJ1-1,NA,few,TRBV7-6,CASSPGQNTEAFF,TGTGCCAGCAGCCCGGGACAGAACACTGAAGCTTTCTTT
TRBJ2-1,NA,NA,TRBV6-6,CASSLAGIDYNEQFF,TGTGCCAGCAGTTTGGCAGGGATAGACTACAATGAGCAGTTCTTC
TRBJ1-6,NA,NA,TRBV2,CASRRDSSNSPLHF,TGTGCCAGCAGAAGAGACAGTTCTAATTCACCCCTCCACTTT
TRBJ2-1,NA,NA,TRBV25-1,CASSDYSGLVYNEQFF,TGTGCCAGCAGTGATTATTCAGGACTCGTCTACAATGAGCAGTTCTTC
TRBJ1-1,TRBD1,NA,TRBV4-3,CASSQADRRETTEAFF,TGCGCCAGCAGCCAAGCGGACAGGAGGGAAACCACTGAAGCTTTCTTT
TRBJ2-1,NA,NA,TRBV2,CASRQDKNYNEQFF,TGTGCCAGCAGGCAGGACAAAAATTACAATGAGCAGTTCTTC
TRBJ1-1,TRBD1,NA,TRBV5-1,CASSFTGDTEAFF,TGCGCCAGCAGCTTCACAGGGGATACTGAAGCTTTCTTT
TRBJ2-1,TRBD2,NA,TRBV30,CAWSGLAGVSSYNEQFF,TGTGCCTGGAGTGGACTAGCGGGAGTGTCCTCCTACAATGAGCAGTTCTTC
TRBJ2-7,NA,NA,TRBV5-1,CASSLGGTVSYEQYF,TGCGCCAGCAGCTTGGGCGGGACAGTCTCCTACGAGCAGTACTTC
TRBJ2-7,NA,NA,TRBV5-4,CASSQQGSYEQYF,TGTGCCAGCAGCCAGCAGGGGTCCTACGAGCAGTACTTC
TRBJ2-3,NA,once,TRBV7-6,CASSLGGGATDTQYF,TGTGCCAGCAGCTTAGGTGGGGGGGCCACAGATACGCAGTATTTT
TRBJ2-5,TRBD1,NA,TRBV27,CASSLGTGWTEIETQYF,TGTGCCAGCAGTTTAGGGACAGGGTGGACGGAGATAGAGACCCAGTACTTC
TRBJ2-2,TRBD2,NA,TRBV7-6,CASSWVYREVPNTGELFF,TGTGCCAGCAGCTGGGTGTACCGGGAGGTACCGAACACCGGGGAGCTGTTTTTT
TRBJ1-1,TRBD1,NA,TRBV10-3,CAISEPLGTGRDTEAFF,TGTGCCATCAGTGAGCCGCTCGGGACAGGGCGAGACACTGAAGCTTTCTTT
TRBJ1-1,NA,few,TRBV4-3,CASSQVEPNTEAFF,TGCGCCAGCAGCCAAGTAGAACCGAACACTGAAGCTTTCTTT
TRBJ1-2,NA,NA,TRBV29-1,CSATQGRKNYGYTF,TGCAGCGCCACACAGGGAAGAAAAAACTATGGCTACACCTTC
TRBJ2-5,NA,NA,TRBV5-1,CASSLQWGKGETQYF,TGCGCCAGCAGCTTGCAGTGGGGAAAGGGGGAGACCCAGTACTTC
TRBJ2-1,NA,NA,TRBV4-3,CASSQDLGGPEQFF,TGCGCCAGCAGCCAAGATTTGGGGGGGCCTGAGCAGTTCTTC
TRBJ2-2,TRBD2,NA,TRBV4-2,CASSQLFGGANTGELFF,TGTGCCAGCAGCCAACTCTTCGGGGGGGCGAACACCGGGGAGCTGTTTTTT
TRBJ2-7,TRBD2,NA,TRBV7-2,CASSSIAGMAYEQYF,TGTGCCAGCAGCTCGATAGCGGGGATGGCGTACGAGCAGTACTTC
TRBJ2-1,TRBD2,once,TRBV28,CASRFTVGLERPQFF,TGTGCCAGCAGATTCACAGTCGGACTAGAACGGCCGCAGTTCTTC
TRBJ1-3,NA,few,TRBV6-6,CASSNLGGSGNTIYF,TGTGCCAGCAGTAACCTAGGAGGCTCTGGAAACACCATATATTTT
TRBJ1-3,TRBD1,NA,TRBV7-2,CASSILGQGSGNTIYF,TGTGCCAGCAGCATCCTGGGACAGGGGTCTGGAAACACCATATATTTT
TRBJ2-2,NA,once,TRBV6-5,CASSYDPLGPELFF,TGTGCCAGCAGTTACGACCCCCTGGGGCCGGAGCTGTTTTTT
TRBJ2-7,NA,NA,TRBV5-3,CARRDAEAVEQYF,TGTGCCAGAAGAGACGCGGAGGCGGTGGAGCAGTACTTC
TRBJ2-5,TRBD1,NA,TRBV28,CASSGTGEYQETQYF,TGTGCCAGCAGCGGGACAGGGGAATACCAAGAGACCCAGTACTTC
TRBJ2-7,NA,few,TRBV4-2,CASSPLRSRDYEQYF,TGTGCCAGCAGCCCTCTCCGTAGCAGGGACTACGAGCAGTACTTC
TRBJ1-1,NA,NA,TRBV28,CASSYMAGPEAFF,TGTGCCAGCAGTTATATGGCGGGGCCTGAAGCTTTCTTT
TRBJ1-3,NA,few,TRBV5-4,CASSLDRANGNTIYF,TGTGCCAGCAGCTTGGACAGGGCTAATGGAAACACCATATATTTT
TRBJ1-2,TRBD1,NA,TRBV28,CASSPTGGRYGYTF,TGTGCCAGCAGTCCAACAGGGGGCCGCTATGGCTACACCTTC
TRBJ1-1,NA,NA,TRBV5-6,CASSLVMNTEAFF,TGTGCCAGCAGCTTGGTTATGAACACTGAAGCTTTCTTT
TRBJ1-2,NA,NA,TRBV28,CASRTYREGNYGYTF,TGTGCCAGCAGGACTTACAGGGAGGGGAACTATGGCTACACCTTC
TRBJ1-1,NA,NA,TRBV7-6,CASSLESGLPNTEAFF,TGTGCCAGCAGCTTAGAGTCGGGGTTGCCGAACACTGAAGCTTTCTTT
TRBJ1-1,NA,NA,TRBV27,CASSHGNTEAFF,TGTGCCAGCAGTCACGGGAACACTGAAGCTTTCTTT
TRBJ1-2,NA,NA,TRBV5-4,CASSWGGASNYGYTF,TGTGCCAGCAGTTGGGGGGGGGCCTCTAACTATGGCTACACCTTC
TRBJ2-3,TRBD1,few,TRBV11-3,CASSSRRNGGTGADTQYF,TGTGCCAGCAGCTCCCGGCGGAACGGGGGGACAGGGGCAGATACGCAGTATTTT
TRBJ2-7,TRBD1,NA,TRBV19,CASSPSTGASEQYF,TGTGCCAGTAGTCCGTCCACAGGGGCCTCCGAGCAGTACTTC
TRBJ1-1,NA,NA,TRBV5-1,CASSLQTDLSEAFF,TGCGCCAGCAGCTTACAGACAGATCTCTCTGAGGCTTTCTTT
TRBJ2-7,NA,NA,TRBV2,CASRVDKTYEQYF,TGTGCCAGCAGGGTCGACAAGACCTACGAGCAGTACTTC
TRBJ1-1,TRBD1,few,TRBV10-3,CAISERGQGGKGEAFF,TGTGCCATCAGTGAGAGGGGACAGGGTGGGAAAGGTGAAGCTTTCTTT
TRBJ2-2,NA,NA,TRBV28,CASQGVPNTGELFF,TGTGCCAGCCAAGGGGTGCCGAACACCGGGGAGCTGTTTTTT
TRBJ2-7,NA,NA,TRBV10-3,CAISELMTGEGSEQYF,TGTGCCATCAGTGAGTTAATGACAGGTGAGGGCAGCGAGCAGTACTTC
TRBJ2-2,TRBD2,NA,TRBV5-4,CASSLRGGRYRAGELFF,TGTGCCAGCAGCTTGCGCGGCGGGAGATATAGGGCCGGGGAGCTGTTTTTT